This entry concerns a single T cell receptor beta chain. No cognate antigen has been identified for it. No quality values exist for individual bases; no much larger clone is one base distant. PBMCs were isolated by density centrifugation and stained for CD3, CD4 and CD8, after which CD4+ and CD8+ T cells were sorted on a FACSAria. Scalp biopsies and blood samples were provided by unaffected controls. The data stem from a study of CD8+ T cells in alopecia areata (dated by TCRdb to 2016 to 2018). Context from the whole study: The study used high-throughput TCRbeta sequencing to examine T cell clonal expansion in alopecia areata, in both the C3H/HeJ mouse model and human patients. Scalp clonality was compared across normal scalp (n=4), patchy alopecia areata scalp (n=8), and alopecia totalis/universalis scalp (n=8). TCRbeta CDR3 regions were amplified by immunoSEQ multiplex PCR using 35 Vbeta forward and 13 Jbeta reverse primers. RNA was obtained with the PAXgene miRNA kit for fixed scalp, the miRNeasy kit for PBMCs, and the RNeasy kit for mouse skin. Human TCRbeta sequencing covered scalp tissue and sorted CD4+ and CD8+ peripheral blood T cells from patchy and totalis/universalis alopecia areata patients and healthy controls. General findings and caveats noted by the study authors: Compared with normal scalp, lesional scalp had higher clonality and more expanded CD8+ clones, particularly in alopecia totalis/universalis, a pattern that suggests antigenic drive. TCR sequences shared between patients were less clear than in mice, possibly partly because of HLA diversity in the patient population. Resident alphabeta T cells in normal human skin are also sequenced, complicating scalp TCR repertoire analysis, unlike mouse skin dominated by gammadelta T cells.

Libraries were made using the immunoSEQ multiplex PCR assay. RNA was extracted from all samples and reverse transcribed into cDNA as template for TCR sequencing. First-strand cDNA was synthesized with SuperScript III using a 2:1 mix of oligo-dT and random hexamers. A synthetic immune receptor repertoire was used to gauge amplification bias, and whatever bias remained was removed computationally. Regarding the original processing steps: After raw reads were preprocessed to remove errors, the CDR3 was defined following IMGT conventions as running from the conserved cysteine to phenylalanine. To get clonality, Shannon entropy was normalized by log2 of the number of productive unique TCRs and the result was subtracted from 1. Scalp TCRbeta sequences were cross-referenced with sorted blood CD4 and CD8 repertoires so that the CD4 or CD8 identity of scalp clones could be inferred. This immuneACCESS table, as held by TCRdb, lists in-frame sequences with V and J called but not all clones. Of the missing ones, under half trace to an unresolved V gene in checked studies; the others have no known cause. V, J and clone size reflect that table, while D and trimming were determined from the DNA. For this sample there are about 110,000 clones; approximately 60% appear just once. The top ten clonotypes cover 20% to 25% of the sample.

The germline V gene supplies CDR1 SGDLS and CDR2 YYNGEE. The CDR3, cysteine through phenylalanine, is 16 amino acids long. Kept here is only the CDR3 DNA, which spans 48 bases and is read in frame from base 1. The germline V and J ends show losses of 4 bases and 4 bases respectively, and no gene match explains 6 bases of the junction. Rearrangement joined TRBV9 to TRBJ2-1, and 12 junction bases match TRBD2. The receptor was isolated from a human donor in good health. Material for sequencing was CD8+ T cells sorted from blood. The nucleotide sequence is given as TGTGCCAGCAGCCCACGACTAGCGGGGGAGTACAATGAGCAGTTCTTC. It translates as CASSPRLAGEYNEQFF. With the rest looked up from the reference TRBV9 and TRBJ2-1 genes rather than sequenced, the full variable domain is DSGVTQTPKHLITATGQRVTLRCSPRSGDLSVYWYQQSLDQGLQFLIQYYNGEERAKGNILERFSAQQFPDLHSELNLSSLELGDSALYFCASSPRLAGEYNEQFFGPGTRLTVL.